The 16 T cell receptor beta chains reported below all come from one sample, sequenced in a study of human T cells and chemical hapten exposure. A single record per CDR3 protein comes from TCRdb applying MiXCR to the 5' RACE reads. The table records 110,000 or so distinct CDR3 sequences, around a fifth of them present only once. The starting material, unfractionated whole blood, was used for total RNA extraction. These receptor sequences come from a human donor in good health.

This clonotype was observed a handful of times. CDR3 sequence (DNA): TGTGCCAGCAGTTCCCCGGCTGCGGGAAACACTGAAGCTTTCTTT. It is translated as CASSSPAAGNTEAFF. This chain connects TRBV6-5 to TRBJ1-1; no clear D. Per germline, CDR1 MNHEY and CDR2 SVGAGI. The length of the CDR3 is 15 residues. Trimming cost V 4 bases and J 2 bases, with 14 bases left between them.

The V call is TRBV6-1, the J call TRBJ2-5; TRBD2 might be the D (5 bases). The germline V and J ends were trimmed by 7 bases and 1 base, with 13 bases remaining between them. The CDR3 has 14 residues. Looked up from germline, CDR1 is MNHNS and CDR2 is SASEGT. DNA for the CDR3: TGTGCCAGCACTATGAGGACTGTCCAAGAGACCCAGTACTTC. Encoded protein: CASTMRTVQETQYF.

The V gene is TRBV4-1, the J gene TRBJ1-2; D is uncertain. V was trimmed by 3 bases and J by 0 bases, leaving 5 bases between them. The CDR3 totals 13 residues. CDR1 is MGHRA and CDR2 is YSYEKL in the germline V gene. In nucleotides, the CDR3 is TGCGCCAGCAGCCAGTATACTAACTATGGCTACACCTTC. Translated: CASSQYTNYGYTF.

The chain combines TRBV4-2 with TRBJ1-6; D remains ambiguous. This CDR3 has 13 amino acids. Germline loops: CDR1 LGHNA, CDR2 YNFKEQ. V shed 4 bases and J shed 7 bases, with 8 bases lying between them. The CDR3 reads CASSRVENSPLHF. CDR3 nucleotides: TGTGCCAGCAGCCGCGTGGAAAATTCACCCCTCCACTTT.

In its sample, this clonotype was seen once. The V gene is TRBV3-1, the J gene TRBJ1-2; 10 positions agree with TRBD1. Germline loops: CDR1 LGHDT, CDR2 YNNKEL (reference sequence). The V and J ends lost 5 bases and 6 bases, in that order; junction bases with no gene match: 3. This CDR3 spans 13 amino acids. The CDR3 region has the DNA TGTGCCAGCAGCATCGGACAGGGGGATGGCTACACCTTC. Its translation: CASSIGQGDGYTF.

This clonotype occurred a few times. This chain links TRBV5-1 with TRBJ1-1, with 7 positions matching TRBD1. Germline lookup yields CDR1 SGHRS and CDR2 YFSETQ. V was pared by 8 bases and J by 0 bases, with 13 bases of the junction left unmatched. The CDR3 runs 16 residues. CDR3 in DNA: TGCGCCAGGGGGGGACAGCTTGAAAGAATGAACACTGAAGCTTTCTTT. Translation: CARGGQLERMNTEAFF.

This clonotype was observed many times. The chain combines TRBV15 with TRBJ1-6; tentative D call: TRBD1 (5 bases). Germline V gives CDR1 LNHNV, CDR2 YYDKDF (reference sequence). The CDR3 loop spans 14 amino acids. Trimming took 4 bases from V and 6 from J, leaving 10 bases between them. The CDR3 sequence: CATSISRANSPLHF. The CDR3 DNA sequence: TGTGCCACCAGCATAAGCAGGGCTAATTCACCCCTCCACTTT. Combining the CDR3 with reference TRBV15 and TRBJ1-6 gives the whole variable domain DAMVIQNPRYQVTQFGKPVTLSCSQTLNHNVMYWYQQKSSQAPKLLFHYYDKDFNNEADTPDNFQSRRPNTSFCFLDIRSPGLGDTAMYLCATSISRANSPLHFGNGTRLTVT.

This clonotype was counted at least ten times. The chain is built from TRBV3-1 and TRBJ2-1; TRBD2 matches at 8 bases. This CDR3 contains 15 residues. With V trimmed by 4 bases and J by 4 bases, 6 bases remained unmatched. CDR1 and CDR2 from the germline V gene are LGHDT and YNNKEL (reference sequence). CDR3 bases: TGTGCCAGCAGCCCGTTAGCGGGGTCTTACAATGAGCAGTTCTTC. Its translation is CASSPLAGSYNEQFF.

The sample holds one count of this clonotype. The chain carries TRBV11-2 and TRBJ2-7, with D perhaps matching TRBD1 or TRBD2 (5 bases each). Trimming left V 5 bases short and J 3 bases short, with 11 bases between. CDR1 is SGHAT and CDR2 is FQNNGV in the germline V gene. CDR3 length: 13 residues. The CDR3 spells CASSPGTVYEQYF. The CDR3 DNA sequence: TGTGCCAGCAGCCCGGGGACGGTCTACGAGCAGTACTTC.

The sample holds a few counts of this clonotype. V is TRBV29-1 and J is TRBJ2-1; D perhaps matches TRBD2 (5 bases). Germline CDR1 and CDR2: SQVTM and ANQGSEA. V lost 7 bases and J 6 bases, leaving 25 bases between the germline ends. This CDR3 region has 16 residues. The DNA of the CDR3 is TGCAGCGCCGAACCCGAACGAGGGCTGGGGAGCAATGAGCAGTTCTTC. Its protein is CSAEPERGLGSNEQFF.

This clonotype has a handful of counts. The V call is TRBV21-1, the J call TRBJ2-3; TRBD1 reflects the table's D call only, with no check against the DNA. TRBV21-1 is a listed pseudogene. CDR3 size: 13 residues. The CDR3 region has the DNA TGTGCCAGCACCCCCTCTACCTCCGATACGCAGTATTTT. As protein: CASTPSTSDTQYF.

This chain joins TRBV7-9 and TRBJ2-1; D not certain. V dropped 1 base and J dropped 0 bases, with 7 bases sitting between them. CDR3 length: 15 residues. Germline-derived CDR1 and CDR2 are SEHNR and FQNEAQ (reference sequence). Written as DNA, the CDR3 is TGTGCCAGCAGCTTAGAAGGGATCTCCTACAATGAGCAGTTCTTC. It encodes CASSLEGISYNEQFF.

Only a few counts were recorded for this clonotype. The genes are TRBV12-3 or TRBV12-4 and TRBJ2-7, with D tentatively TRBD1 (6 bases). Trimming removed 6 bases from V and 6 bases from J, with 15 bases in between. The CDR3 runs to 13 residues. In DNA, the CDR3 is TGTGCCAGCAGCCAGGGGTCGTCCGGCGAGCAGTACTTC. Its protein is CASSQGSSGEQYF.

The J gene is TRBJ2-1, the V gene TRBV6-2 or TRBV6-3; D gene uncertain. V was cut by 0 bases and J by 10 bases, with 7 bases left in between. The length of the CDR3 is 12 residues. CDR1 MNHEY and CDR2 SVGEGT come from the germline V gene. The CDR3 here is CASSYSSREQFF. In DNA, the CDR3 is TGTGCCAGCAGTTACTCGTCTAGGGAGCAGTTCTTC.

The J gene is TRBJ1-4, the V gene TRBV20-1; D ambiguous. Per the germline V gene, CDR1 is DFQATT and CDR2 is SNEGSKA (reference sequence). Trimming removed 0 bases from V and 3 bases from J, with 11 bases in between. The CDR3 contains 15 residues. CDR3 DNA sequence: TGCAGTGCTAGAGATGTGCAGGCCGCTAATGAAAAACTGTTTTTT. Its translation: CSARDVQAANEKLFF.

V is TRBV6-6 and J is TRBJ1-5; D is unresolved. The CDR3 covers 14 residues. Per germline, CDR1 MNHNY and CDR2 SVGAGI (reference sequence). V lost 5 bases to trimming and J lost 4 bases, with 12 bases between them. CDR3 sequence (DNA): TGTGCCAGCAGTCAAGGACGAACTAATCAGCCCCAGCATTTT. This sequence encodes CASSQGRTNQPQHF.